The sequence of this T cell receptor (beta chain) was determined in a study of cytomegalovirus exposure and HLA in healthy donors. Study outcomes and limitations: In a later analysis, TCR beta V- and J-gene trimming showed a link to a missense DCLRE1C variant. Solely CMV serostatus was available to characterize immune exposure.

60 Vbeta and 13 Jbeta primers were used in PCR. The authors' processing: As a later analysis found, there were 70 million to 80 million unique TCR beta chains, of which around 10 million were shared. Data came from immunoSEQ multiplex PCR; TCRdb stores just in-frame clones and leaves some out. The D gene and trimming were derived from the DNA, and the V and J assignments and clone size from that table. The sample yields some 120,000 clones, 76% seen once. The germline gives CDR1 SGHNT, CDR2 YENEEA. The CDR3 extends over 13 amino acids. V trimming: 5 bases; J trimming: 5 bases; junction bases outside the gene matches: 2. Regarding this clone: No antigen is known for it.

V usage is TRBV11-3 and J usage is TRBJ2-4, with TRBD1 matching 8 bases. Sequencing used PBMCs. The TCR comes from a woman aged 35 to 49 in good health and CMV-seropositive. The chain's CDR3 is CASSIQGENIQYF. In nucleotides, the CDR3 is TGTGCCAGCAGCATACAGGGGGAAAACATTCAGTACTTC.